This T cell receptor beta chain derives from a study of shared clonotypes between healthy human individuals. Whole-study results and caveats: Read depth was anticipated to influence clonotype sharing among donors. Generation of non-shared clonotypes was less probable than generation of clonotypes shared by all four donors.

Naive CD8 cells lacked CD45RO and underwent positive selection for CCR7, leaving out terminally differentiated effector memory CD45RA+ cells. The study ran the assay at deep level. Only in-frame clones appear in the TCRdb table, and some are missing; sequencing was by immunoSEQ multiplex PCR. The sample includes roughly 2.1 million clones, roughly 91% of them seen just once. About this clone: The antigen is undetermined.

Germline V gene sequence: CDR1 SGHRS, CDR2 YFSETQ. With V trimmed by 4 bases and J by 4 bases, 3 bases remained unmatched. CDR3 length equals 15 residues. The chain has TRBV5-1 and TRBJ2-3, with TRBD2 matching 13 bases. The receptor was isolated from a man between 18 and 29 years old in good health. Some clones in this sample may be carry-over from other donors' samples. Sequenced material: naive CD8+ T cells from PBMCs. This CDR3 is CASSRLAGGADTQYF. CDR3 DNA: TGCGCCAGCAGCCGACTAGCGGGAGGCGCAGATACGCAGTATTTT.